The T cell receptor beta chain under discussion was sequenced for a study of blood T cell repertoires in COVID-19 (dated by TCRdb to between 2020 and 2021). Concerning the study at large: Samples covering the acute and convalescent phases of COVID-19 were provided by collaborators in the United States, Italy and Spain. The dataset comprised deeply sampled blood TCRbeta repertoires from subjects exposed to, actively infected with, or recovered from COVID-19. A freely available public database, intended as a resource for researchers studying the immune response to SARS-CoV-2, is where the repertoires were released. The prospective study material was composed of cDNA or gDNA derived from T cells, B-cell-depleted T cells, or PBMCs. Where HLA class I and class II types were available, the types were taken from metadata supplied by the sample provider, not from assay-based typing. Sample metadata almost always included a de-identified subject ID, COVID-19 status, age in years and sex. Samples came from the ongoing ImmuneRACE study (first 160 participants) plus 1,254 subjects from 6 global collaborators.

This clone has a handful of counts. The antigen it recognizes is unknown. One base away there is no much larger clone; base qualities are not given. Each collaborating institution followed its own protocols to collect whole blood in K2EDTA tubes. For TCRbeta analysis, collaborators shipped samples as frozen whole blood, isolated PBMCs, or DNA extracted from either of those sample types. The immunoSEQ Assay, a bias-controlled multiplex PCR, was used to amplify TCRbeta CDR3 regions from genomic DNA. Per the authors' processing: Nucleated cell counts per sample were estimated from amplification of reference gene primers within the assay. To quantify the absolute abundance of each unique TCRbeta CDR3 rearrangement, sequence reads were collapsed and filtered. For each sample, productive Simpson clonality was calculated as the square root of Simpson's diversity index over productive rearrangements. TCRdb provides this immuneACCESS table in a form limited to in-frame rearrangements. Some clones are lacking; in checked studies, under half of them reflect an unresolved V gene, and why the rest are absent is not known. Clone size and V and J calls were adopted from that table, with D and trimming inferred from the DNA. This sample is represented by 250,000 to 350,000 clones; 75% to 90% of them were singletons. The ten biggest clones cover about 12% of the sample.

Points the paper makes about the study in general: Clinical and demographic metadata were provided uncurated, with the amount varying by source and participant.

CDR1 is given as MNHEY and CDR2 as SVGAGI, both from the germline V gene. Trimming removed 7 bases from V and 7 bases from J; the gene matches leave 5 bases unexplained. Inclusive of the bounding cysteine and phenylalanine, the CDR3 is 14 residues long. The only DNA kept is the CDR3, 42 bases in frame from the first base. This receptor was obtained from a woman aged 60-75 years with acute or convalescent COVID-19. The chain is encoded by TRBV6-5 joined to TRBJ1-6; 9 of the junction bases match TRBD1. Specimen: peripheral blood. The nucleotides are TGTGCCAGCAACGGGGACAGGGTAAATTCACCCCTCCACTTT. Translated, it reads CASNGDRVNSPLHF.